The T cell receptor beta chain described here comes from a study of somatic mutations in cytotoxic T cells in rheumatoid arthritis. Trimming stripped 5 bases from V and 1 base from J, with 10 bases between. The CDR3 covers 13 residues. Germline V CDR1 and CDR2: SGHRS, YFSETQ. Profiling relied on immunoSEQ multiplex PCR, and the TCRdb table lists in-frame clones only, not all of them. Found here are 15,000 or so clones, over 70% of them singletons; the top ten hold less than 9%. V usage is TRBV5-1 and J usage is TRBJ2-7; tentative D call: TRBD1 (5 bases). The sample taken for sequencing was CD8+ T cells sorted from blood. The TCR sequence derives from an adult with rheumatoid arthritis. CDR3 sequence (DNA): TGCGCCAGCAGAGTGACAGCATCCTACGAGCAGTACTTC. It yields the protein CASRVTASYEQYF.